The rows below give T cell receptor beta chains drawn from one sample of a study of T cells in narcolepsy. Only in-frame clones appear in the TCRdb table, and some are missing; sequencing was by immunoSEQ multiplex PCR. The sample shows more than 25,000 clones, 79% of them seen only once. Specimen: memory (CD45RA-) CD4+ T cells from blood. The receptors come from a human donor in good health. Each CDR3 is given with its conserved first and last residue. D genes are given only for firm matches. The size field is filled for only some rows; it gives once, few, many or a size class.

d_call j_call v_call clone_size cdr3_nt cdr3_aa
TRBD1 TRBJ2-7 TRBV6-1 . TGTGCCAGCAGGCGACAGGGTGGGGTTGCGGGCGAGCAGTACTTC CASRRQGGVAGEQYF
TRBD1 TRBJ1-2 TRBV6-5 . TGTGCCAGCAGCCCTCCCAGGGGGCTGGGCTATGGCTACACCTTC CASSPPRGLGYGYTF
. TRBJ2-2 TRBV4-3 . TGCGCCAGCAGCCAGCTCCCAGGGGCCGGGGAGCTGTTTTTT CASSQLPGAGELFF
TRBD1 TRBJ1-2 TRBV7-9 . TGTGCCAGCAGCCATGCCGGGACAGGCTATGGCTACACCTTC CASSHAGTGYGYTF
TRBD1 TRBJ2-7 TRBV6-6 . TGTGCCAGCAGTTACGAGGGACAGCACTACGAGCAGTACTTC CASSYEGQHYEQYF
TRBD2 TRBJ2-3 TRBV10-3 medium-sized TGTGCCATCAGTGAGGGGGAAACTAGCGGGACTAAGAGCACAGATACGCAGTATTTT CAISEGETSGTKSTDTQYF
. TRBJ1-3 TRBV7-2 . TGTGCCAGCAGCTCCCATTCCGGGACGGTTGGAAACACCATATATTTT CASSSHSGTVGNTIYF
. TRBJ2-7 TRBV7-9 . TGTGCCAGCAGCTATGGGTGGGACATGGGCTACGAGCAGTACTTC CASSYGWDMGYEQYF
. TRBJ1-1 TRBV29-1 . TGCAGCGTTGAAGACCCGACAGAAATGAACACTGAAGCTTTCTTT CSVEDPTEMNTEAFF
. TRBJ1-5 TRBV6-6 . TGTGCCAGCAGGAGGGGCAGCAATCAGCCCCAGCATTTT CASRRGSNQPQHF
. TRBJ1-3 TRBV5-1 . TGCGCCAGCAGCTTGCCAGACTCTGGAAACACCATATATTTT CASSLPDSGNTIYF
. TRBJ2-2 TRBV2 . TGTGCCAGCAGCGATGGGGTCCCCAGCCCCGGGGAGCTGTTTTTT CASSDGVPSPGELFF
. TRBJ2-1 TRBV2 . TGTGCCAGCAGGGCGGACCTGGCCTCCTACAATGAGCAGTTCTTC CASRADLASYNEQFF
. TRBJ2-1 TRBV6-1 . TGTGCCAGCGCATTCAGTAGCGGCTCGAACAATGAGCAGTTCTTC CASAFSSGSNNEQFF
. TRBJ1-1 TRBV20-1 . TGCAGTGCTGGGGGGTACACTGAAGCTTTCTTT CSAGGYTEAFF
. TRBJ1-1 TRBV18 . TGTGCCAGCTCACCACCGAACAGATTGAACACTGAAGCTTTCTTT CASSPPNRLNTEAFF
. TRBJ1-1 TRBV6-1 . TGTGCCAGCAGCCTACGGGTACTAAACACTGAAGCTTTCTTT CASSLRVLNTEAFF
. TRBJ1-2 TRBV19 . TGTGCCAGTAGTATAGGGGGATTATACGACTACACCTTC CASSIGGLYDYTF
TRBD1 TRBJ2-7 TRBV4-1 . TGCGCCAGCAGCCATCCGGGACAGGGCCATTACGAGCAGTACTTC CASSHPGQGHYEQYF
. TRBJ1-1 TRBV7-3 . TGTGCCAGCAGCCGAACAGGGCTGGGAACTGAAGCTTTCTTT CASSRTGLGTEAFF
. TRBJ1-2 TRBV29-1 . TGCAGCGTTACGGGATCTACCCTTTATGGCTACACCTTC CSVTGSTLYGYTF
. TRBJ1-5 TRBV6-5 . TGTGCCAGCAGTGGCCGAGGGGACCTCAATCAGCCCCAGCATTTT CASSGRGDLNQPQHF
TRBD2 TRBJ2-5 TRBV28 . TGTGCCAGCAGTTTCCCGGGGGGGGATGAGACCCAGTACTTC CASSFPGGDETQYF